Sequencing of this T cell receptor (beta chain) was carried out in a study of T cells in Graves' hyperthyroidism and ophthalmopathy. This clonotype has only one observation. Those patients with uncontrolled infection, other autoimmune disease, pregnancy or lactation were excluded. Orbital computed tomography and thyroid ultrasound, together with serum TRAb and thyroxine and clinical symptoms, were used for diagnoses. This sample holds PBMCs from 8 to 10 ml fresh peripheral blood. TCR beta CDR3 regions were amplified from RNA transcripts. Researchers ran a first-round RT-PCR on the TCR CDR3 using the HTBI primer set. MiXCR, applied by TCRdb to the multiplex PCR reads, yields one record per CDR3 protein. The table lists roughly 240,000 distinct CDR3 sequences, about a sixth of them singletons. V shed 2 bases and J shed 13 bases, with 14 bases lying between them. CDR3 length equals 12 residues. CDR1 is LGHDT and CDR2 is YNNKEL in the germline V gene (reference sequence).

The source is a woman aged 18-35 years with Graves' ophthalmopathy. Sequenced: blood. The rearrangement links TRBV3-1 to TRBJ2-5, with a weak D call TRBD2 (6 bases). The CDR3 nucleotides read TGTGCCAGCAGCCAACCGGCGGGACCCCCGTACTTC. This encodes CASSQPAGPPYF.